These 27 T cell receptor beta chains originate from one sample sequenced in a study of shared clonotypes between healthy human individuals. The naive CD8 population came from CD45RO-negative cells selected for CCR7, without terminally differentiated effector memory CD45RA+ cells. TCRdb's copy holds only in-frame clones and misses some; the assay was immunoSEQ multiplex PCR. This table holds some 740,000 clones, 85% to 95% found once. Sequenced sample: naive CD8+ T cells sorted from blood. Receptor source: a man aged 25-45 years in good health.

This clone was seen only a few times. This chain links TRBV27 with TRBJ2-2; tentatively, D is TRBD2 (5 bases). This CDR3 contains 12 residues. Trimming cost V 6 bases and J 4 bases, with 6 bases left between them. Germline lookup yields CDR1 MNHEY and CDR2 SMNVEV (reference sequence). CDR3: CASSRGTGELFF. As DNA, the CDR3 is TGTGCCAGCAGCCGGGGCACCGGGGAGCTGTTTTTT.

V and J are TRBV5-1 and TRBJ2-7, with 9 bases fitting TRBD2. The CDR3 is 15 residues long. V lost 0 bases, J lost 2 bases, and 3 bases stayed unmatched. CDR1 is SGHRS and CDR2 is YFSETQ in the germline V gene. This CDR3 reads CASSLALAGAYEQYF. CDR3 nucleotides: TGCGCCAGCAGCTTGGCACTAGCGGGTGCCTACGAGCAGTACTTC.

The gene calls are TRBV13 and TRBJ2-3; D is unresolved. The CDR3 is made up of 12 amino acids. CDR1 and CDR2 from the germline V gene are PRHDT and FYEKMQ (reference sequence). V lost 5 bases and J 6 bases, leaving 9 bases between the germline ends. The CDR3 nucleotides are TGTGCCAGCAGCCGATCACGGGATACGCAGTATTTT. Its translation: CASSRSRDTQYF.

V is TRBV27 and J is TRBJ2-5; D may be TRBD1 (6 bases). This CDR3 has 14 residues. V dropped 3 bases and J dropped 5 bases, with 13 bases sitting between them. CDR1 is MNHEY, CDR2 SMNVEV, per germline (reference sequence). This CDR3 reads CASSLRQAWETQYF. Written as DNA, the CDR3 is TGTGCCAGCAGTTTGCGACAGGCTTGGGAGACCCAGTACTTC.

The chain couples TRBV14 to TRBJ2-1; 9 bases are a match to TRBD2. CDR3 length: 16 amino acids. The trim removed 0 bases at V and 12 bases at J, leaving 12 bases unmatched. CDR1 and CDR2 from the germline V gene are SGHDN and FVKESK. The CDR3 DNA reads TGTGCCAGCAGCCAAGAGGGGTGGCGGGAGGGATCTTGGCAGTTCTTC. This codes for CASSQEGWREGSWQFF.

The chain is built from TRBV4-1 and TRBJ2-5; TRBD2 agrees at 13 bases. The junction had 9 bases not matched to a gene; V was cut back by 4 bases and J by 4 bases. CDR1 and CDR2 from the germline V gene are MGHRA and YSYEKL. CDR3 length: 17 amino acids. This CDR3 reads CASSPTSGRAVGETQYF. CDR3 coding DNA: TGCGCCAGCAGCCCTACTAGCGGGAGGGCCGTGGGAGAGACCCAGTACTTC.

The chain uses TRBV25-1 and TRBJ1-5; no definite D call. The CDR3 sequence is 12 residues long. Germline loops: CDR1 MGHDK, CDR2 SYGVNS. V shed 4 bases and J shed 6 bases, with 7 bases lying between them. The CDR3 coding sequence is TGTGCCAGCAGTGGAGGTAGTCAGCCCCAGCATTTT. Translating it yields CASSGGSQPQHF.

The gene calls are TRBV27 and TRBJ1-5; no clear D. Germline CDR1 MNHEY, CDR2 SMNVEV (reference sequence). This CDR3 has 13 amino acids. V shed 3 bases and J shed 6 bases, with 9 bases lying between them. The CDR3 nucleotides are TGTGCCAGCAGTTTTTATGGAAGTCAGCCCCAGCATTTT. Amino acids: CASSFYGSQPQHF.

V usage is TRBV13 and J usage is TRBJ2-2; unclear D gene. Per the germline V gene, CDR1 is PRHDT and CDR2 is FYEKMQ (reference sequence). V was shortened by 1 base and J by 5 bases, with 8 bases between the two germline ends. This CDR3 is built from 14 residues. CDR3 nucleotide sequence: TGTGCCAGCAGCTTAGTCGGCGGAACCGGGGAGCTGTTTTTT. Translation: CASSLVGGTGELFF.

The rearrangement joins TRBV7-2 to TRBJ2-7; 7 nucleotides line up with TRBD2. Germline V gene sequence: CDR1 SGHTA, CDR2 FQGNSA. This CDR3 contains 15 residues. J was trimmed by 4 bases and V by 2 bases; bases with no gene match: 8. The CDR3 region is CASSLLPAGIYEQYF. The CDR3 DNA sequence: TGTGCCAGCAGCTTACTTCCAGCGGGGATTTACGAGCAGTACTTC.

CDR3: CASSIADSGDEQFF. Written as DNA, the CDR3 is TGTGCCAGTAGTATAGCGGACTCGGGCGATGAGCAGTTCTTC. V gene TRBV19 combines with J gene TRBJ2-1, with D maybe TRBD2 (5 bases). Trimming took 1 base from V and 8 from J, leaving 12 bases between them. Germline loops: CDR1 LNHDA, CDR2 SQIVND (reference sequence). This CDR3 spans 14 amino acids. Full variable domain (outside the CDR3, taken from reference TRBV19 and TRBJ2-1): DGGITQSPKYLFRKEGQNVTLSCEQNLNHDAMYWYRQDPGQGLRLIYYSQIVNDFQKGDIAEGYSVSREKKESFPLTVTSAQKNPTAFYLCASSIADSGDEQFFGPGTRLTVL.

This sequence joins TRBV15 and TRBJ2-7; 8 nucleotides line up with TRBD1. Trimming took 0 bases from V and 3 from J; bases not matched to a gene: 13. The CDR3 loop spans 18 amino acids. The V gene's germline CDR1 is LNHNV and CDR2 YYDKDF (reference sequence). The CDR3 reads CATSRDLGEGTGLYEQYF. The CDR3 bases are TGTGCCACCAGCAGAGATCTAGGAGAAGGGACAGGACTCTACGAGCAGTACTTC.

The chain links TRBV11-2 to TRBJ2-3, with D maybe TRBD1 (5 bases). In germline, CDR1 is SGHAT, CDR2 FQNNGV. The CDR3 loop spans 14 amino acids. The ends were cut back, 0 bases at V and 4 bases at J, with 8 bases in the middle. The CDR3 nucleotides read TGTGCCAGCAGCTTAGAGTTAGGGGCAGATACGCAGTATTTT. As protein: CASSLELGADTQYF.

The chain links TRBV7-8 to TRBJ2-7; TRBD2 is a possible D gene (6 bases). Trimming took 3 bases from V and 2 from J, leaving 8 bases between them. Germline CDR1 reads SGHVS; CDR2 reads FQNEAQ. The CDR3 loop spans 13 amino acids. CDR3 loop: CASSFTGAYEQYF. The DNA for the CDR3 is TGTGCCAGCAGCTTTACGGGGGCCTACGAGCAGTACTTC.

The chain combines TRBV29-1 with TRBJ2-2, with 15 bases fitting TRBD2. V gave up 4 bases and J gave up 7 bases; unmatched junction bases: 1. CDR3 length: 14 amino acids. Germline-derived CDR1 and CDR2 are SQVTM and ANQGSEA. The CDR3 is CSVVGLAGGGELFF. The CDR3 DNA is TGCAGCGTTGTGGGACTAGCGGGGGGCGGGGAGCTGTTTTTT.

This chain links TRBV4-1 with TRBJ2-7; maybe TRBD2 (6 bases). With 2 bases removed from V and 2 bases from J, the gap between germline ends came to 25 bases. Germline loops: CDR1 MGHRA, CDR2 YSYEKL. This CDR3 is 19 amino acids long. The CDR3 DNA reads as TGCGCCAGCAGCCAAAACCCCACCGGCGGGGCAGGGCCGGCCTACGAGCAGTACTTC. It yields the protein CASSQNPTGGAGPAYEQYF.

The rearrangement uses TRBV27 and TRBJ1-1, with D possibly matching TRBD1 (5 bases). The V gene's germline CDR1 is MNHEY and CDR2 SMNVEV (reference sequence). V lost 1 base and J 5 bases, leaving 8 bases between the germline ends. This CDR3 has 13 residues. The CDR3 DNA follows: TGTGCCAGCAGTTTATACCAGGGAACTGAAGCTTTCTTT. As protein: CASSLYQGTEAFF.

This chain connects TRBV4-1 to TRBJ2-5, with 9 bases lining up with TRBD1. V shed 1 base and J 5 bases; nucleotides not matched to a gene: 14. This CDR3 has 18 amino acids. Germline CDR1 MGHRA, CDR2 YSYEKL. Here the CDR3 reads CASSQVGTDRGNWETQYF. As DNA, the CDR3 is TGCGCCAGCAGCCAAGTTGGAACGGACAGGGGAAATTGGGAGACCCAGTACTTC.

With regard to this clone: Other DNA sequences in the sample encode the same CDR3. The chain is built from TRBV7-9 and TRBJ2-7; D is unclear. V was shortened by 5 bases and J by 0 bases, with 5 bases between the two germline ends. This CDR3 has 12 residues. Per germline, CDR1 SEHNR and CDR2 FQNEAQ (reference sequence). This CDR3 reads CASSIISYEQYF. The CDR3 bases are TGTGCCAGCAGCATCATCTCCTACGAGCAGTACTTC.

This clone came up once. The gene calls are TRBV6-6 and TRBJ2-3; D remains ambiguous. V was clipped by 0 bases and J by 0 bases, with 7 bases between them. This CDR3 has 15 residues. Looked up from germline, CDR1 is MNHNY and CDR2 is SVGAGI (reference sequence). Here the CDR3 DNA reads TGTGCCAGCAGTTACTCTGGTGGGAGCACAGATACGCAGTATTTT. Its protein product is CASSYSGGSTDTQYF.

The rearrangement joins TRBV4-1 to TRBJ2-7, with TRBD2 matching over 8 bases. Germline trimming cut 1 base from V and 3 bases from J; bases unmatched to any gene: 5. Looked up from germline, CDR1 is MGHRA and CDR2 is YSYEKL. The CDR3 spans 15 residues. DNA for the CDR3: TGCGCCAGCAGCCAAGGAGCGGGAGAAATCTACGAGCAGTACTTC. It yields the protein CASSQGAGEIYEQYF.

The chain is built from TRBV6-4 and TRBJ2-1; D call uncertain. This CDR3 has 15 amino acids. V shed 0 bases and J shed 4 bases, with 10 bases lying between them. The germline V gene encodes CDR1 MRHNA and CDR2 SNTAGT. The chain's CDR3 is CASSDSPTSYNEQFF. CDR3 coding DNA: TGTGCCAGCAGTGACTCCCCAACCTCTTACAATGAGCAGTTCTTC.

This clone was found a few times. The CDR3 DNA sequence: TGCGCCAGCAGCTTCGGCGGGACTACTTACAATGAGCAGTTCTTC. It specifies CASSFGGTTYNEQFF. The J gene is TRBJ2-1, the V gene TRBV5-1; 7 positions agree with TRBD2. Germline V gene data show CDR1 as SGHRS and CDR2 as YFSETQ. The CDR3 is 15 amino acids. Losses at the gene ends were 2 bases for V and 4 bases for J; bases not matched to a gene: 6.

V and J are TRBV30 and TRBJ1-1, with no clear D. The germline gives CDR1 GTSNPN, CDR2 SVGIG (reference sequence). The CDR3 is 10 residues long. Trimming took off 1 base at V and 8 bases at J, with 5 bases between the two ends. CDR3 nucleotides: TGTGCCTGGAGTGGGATCGAAGCTTTCTTT. Residues: CAWSGIEAFF.

V and J are TRBV6-5 and TRBJ2-1; 8 positions match TRBD1. The CDR3 is 16 residues long. Trimming at V came to 4 bases and at J to 4 bases, leaving 9 bases not matched to a gene. Germline values: CDR1 MNHEY, CDR2 SVGAGI. DNA for the CDR3: TGTGCCAGCAGTTCGACAGGGGACCAATATTACAATGAGCAGTTCTTC. Its protein product is CASSSTGDQYYNEQFF.

Worth noting for this clone: Other DNA sequences from this sample encode an identical CDR3 as well. The chain recombines TRBV6-5 with TRBJ2-7, with 8 bases fitting TRBD1. With V trimmed by 2 bases and J by 3 bases, 6 bases remained unmatched. Germline CDR1 reads MNHEY; CDR2 reads SVGAGI. The CDR3 spans 15 residues. The chain's CDR3 is CASSYTWDRSYEQYF. CDR3 DNA: TGTGCCAGCAGTTACACCTGGGACAGGAGCTACGAGCAGTACTTC.

V and J are TRBV7-9 and TRBJ2-7; D gene ambiguous. This CDR3 region has 14 residues. Germline V gives CDR1 SEHNR, CDR2 FQNEAQ (reference sequence). V shed 4 bases and J shed 2 bases, with 12 bases lying between them. The CDR3 region has the DNA TGTGCCAGCAGCTCAGGCCAGAGAACCTACGAGCAGTACTTC. This sequence encodes CASSSGQRTYEQYF.